The 7 T cell receptor beta chains given below trace back to one sample, sequenced in a study of blood T cell repertoires in COVID-19. Repertoires were generated with immunoSEQ multiplex PCR, while TCRdb's copy carries only in-frame clones and drops some. The table lists tens of thousands of clones, 85% to 90% of them singletons, with approximately 17% in the top ten. Specimen: peripheral blood. All receptors derive from a man between 70 and 80 years old with active COVID-19.

The chain uses TRBV3-1 (or the pseudogene TRBV3-2) and TRBJ2-2; possibly TRBD1 for D (5 bases). This CDR3 contains 11 residues. The ends were cut back, 10 bases at V and 5 bases at J, with 8 bases in the middle. CDR1 and CDR2 (germline): LGHDT, YNNKEL (reference sequence). Written as DNA, the CDR3 is TGTGCCACCTCAGGGACCGGGGAGCTGTTTTTT. Translating it yields CATSGTGELFF.

The CDR3 coding sequence is TGTGCCAGCAGCCAAGAAACGGCGGCTAGCTTCCGTAATGAGCAGTTCTTC. Translating it yields CASSQETAASFRNEQFF. The genes are TRBV4-2 and TRBJ2-1, with a weak D call TRBD2 (5 bases). Between the trimmed V and J ends, which lost 0 bases and 7 bases, there was a span of 19 bases. Germline V gene data show CDR1 as LGHNA and CDR2 as YNFKEQ. The CDR3 length is 17 residues.

This clone was seen only a few times. The chain recombines TRBV7-8 with TRBJ1-1; D possibly corresponds to TRBD1 (5 bases). V gave up 8 bases and J gave up 6 bases, with 19 bases separating them. Looked up from germline, CDR1 is SGHVS and CDR2 is FQNEAQ. This CDR3 spans 14 amino acids. CDR3 DNA sequence: TGTGCCAGCTCCCGCGGGCAGGGAGGCCCTGAAGCTTTCTTT. Its translation: CASSRGQGGPEAFF.

The chain employs TRBV29-1 and TRBJ2-1, with D possibly matching TRBD2 (5 bases). With 5 bases removed from V and 4 bases from J, the gap between germline ends came to 12 bases. The CDR3 is made up of 13 amino acids. The V gene's germline CDR1 is SQVTM and CDR2 ANQGSEA. CDR3 DNA: TGCAGCGTTTCCGGGATTGGGTACAATGAGCAGTTCTTC. Its translation: CSVSGIGYNEQFF.

The V call is TRBV5-5, the J call TRBJ1-4; D may be TRBD1 (5 bases). The CDR3 totals 17 residues. Germline CDR1 SGHKS, CDR2 YYEKEE (reference sequence). The V gene lost 1 base and the J gene lost 5 bases, with 18 bases spanning the gap. CDR3 amino acids: CASSLIGAAFLNEKLFF. The DNA of the CDR3 is TGTGCCAGCAGCTTGATTGGGGCAGCTTTTTTGAATGAAAAACTGTTTTTT.

The chain has TRBV2 and TRBJ1-2; D is perhaps TRBD1 (5 bases). This CDR3 is 14 amino acids long. The V end lost 2 bases, the J end lost 4 bases, and 11 bases lay between the germline ends. The germline V gene encodes CDR1 SNHLY and CDR2 FYNNEI. The CDR3 DNA sequence: TGTGCCAGCAGTGAAATAAGGGGAGGCTATGGCTACACCTTC. It translates to CASSEIRGGYGYTF.

This chain uses TRBV5-1 with TRBJ1-1; 9 bases map to TRBD1. CDR1 SGHRS and CDR2 YFSETQ come from the germline V gene. With 5 bases clipped from V and 3 bases from J, the junction kept 11 bases outside the gene matches. This CDR3 is 16 amino acids long. The CDR3 nucleotides are TGCGCCAGCAGTCCGGGACAGGGTATAGTGTACACTGAAGCTTTCTTT. Encoded protein: CASSPGQGIVYTEAFF. The variable domain in full, completed from reference TRBV5-1 and TRBJ1-1, reads KAGVTQTPRYLIKTRGQQVTLSCSPISGHRSVSWYQQTPGQGLQFLFEYFSETQRNKGNFPGRFSGRQFSNSRSEMNVSTLELGDSALYLCASSPGQGIVYTEAFFGQGTRLTVV.